These T cell receptor beta chains were read from a single sample in a study of CD8+ T cells in alopecia areata. Profiling relied on immunoSEQ multiplex PCR, and the TCRdb table lists in-frame clones only, not all of them. The table shows more than 150,000 clones, with less than 65% occurring only once. Material: CD8+ T cells sorted from blood, obtained at week 0. The receptors stem from a human donor with alopecia areata. Both conserved end residues are part of each CDR3. The order of the fields is clone size, J gene, D gene, V gene, CDR3 protein, CDR3 DNA. The D gene is left open where the match is weak. Not every row has a clone size; where given, it reads once, few, many or a size class.

-	TRBJ1-2	-	TRBV18	CASSPSETNYGYTF	TGTGCCAGCTCACCATCGGAGACTAACTATGGCTACACCTTC
-	TRBJ2-1	-	TRBV13	CASSLAGAFNEQFF	TGTGCCAGCAGCTTAGCCGGGGCCTTCAATGAGCAGTTCTTC
-	TRBJ1-5	-	TRBV7-3	CASSHDRNQPQHF	TGTGCCAGCAGCCACGACAGAAATCAGCCCCAGCATTTT
-	TRBJ2-1	TRBD2	TRBV29-1	CSAVELADYNEQFF	TGCAGCGCCGTCGAACTAGCGGACTACAATGAGCAGTTCTTC
-	TRBJ1-6	-	TRBV30	CAGGRSSYNSPLHF	TGTGCCGGGGGCAGGAGCTCCTATAATTCACCCCTCCACTTT
few	TRBJ2-6	-	TRBV6-4	CASSDKSGANVLTF	TGTGCCAGCAGTGACAAATCTGGGGCCAACGTCCTGACTTTC
-	TRBJ2-4	-	TRBV4-1	CASSHPGTGENIQYF	TGCGCCAGCAGCCATCCCGGGACTGGGGAAAACATTCAGTACTTC
-	TRBJ1-2	-	TRBV7-6	CASSLAATGIGGGYTF	TGTGCCAGCAGCTTAGCCGCTACAGGGATTGGGGGTGGCTACACCTTC
many	TRBJ1-6	-	TRBV11-2	CASSPPTGFENSPLHF	TGTGCCAGCAGCCCCCCCACAGGGTTCGAGAATTCACCCCTCCACTTT
-	TRBJ1-6	TRBD1	TRBV5-6	CASSIRDRNNSPLHF	TGTGCCAGCAGCATCCGGGACAGGAATAATTCACCCCTCCACTTT
few	TRBJ1-5	-	TRBV27	CASRELRGNQPQHF	TGTGCCAGCAGGGAACTAAGGGGCAATCAGCCCCAGCATTTT
-	TRBJ2-2	-	TRBV6-5	CASSLTDSNTGELFF	TGTGCCAGCAGTCTTACTGACTCGAACACCGGGGAGCTGTTTTTT
few	TRBJ2-1	-	TRBV19	CASSPGIYNEQFF	TGTGCCAGTAGCCCCGGGATTTACAATGAGCAGTTCTTC
-	TRBJ2-2	-	TRBV14	CASSRDLGTGELFF	TGTGCCAGCAGCCGAGACCTGGGGACCGGGGAGCTGTTTTTT
-	TRBJ1-2	-	TRBV4-3	CASSQDSGADYGYTF	TGCGCCAGCAGCCAAGACTCGGGGGCGGACTATGGCTACACCTTC
many	TRBJ2-3	TRBD2	TRBV11-2	CASSPSGGALGTQYF	TGTGCCAGCAGCCCCAGCGGGGGGGCGCTGGGTACGCAGTATTTT
-	TRBJ1-1	-	TRBV7-2	CASSLGNSRDTEAFF	TGTGCCAGCAGCTTAGGGAACAGCAGGGACACTGAAGCTTTCTTT
-	TRBJ2-7	-	TRBV29-1	CSVGLVPEQYF	TGCAGCGTAGGACTCGTCCCCGAGCAGTACTTC
-	TRBJ2-7	-	TRBV10-3	CAIRETYEQYF	TGTGCCATCAGGGAAACCTACGAGCAGTACTTC